Detailed here is one T cell receptor (beta chain). Primers used for first-strand cDNA, a TRAV- and TRBV-specific set, covered both alpha and beta chains. TCRs underwent 20 PCR cycles of amplification with a constant-region primer and V-primer adapter. From the reads, TCRdb called clonotypes with MiXCR, one entry per CDR3 protein. This table holds approximately 14,000 distinct CDR3 sequences, under 60% found once. This specimen comes from a study of low-dose radiotherapy and immunotherapy resistance in tumors. Study-wide context: On an every-two-weeks schedule, patients received intravenous nivolumab 240 mg, along with ipilimumab 1 mg/kg every six weeks.

Germline CDR1 is SGHNT and CDR2 is YYREEE (reference sequence). CDR3 length: 12 residues. Trimming pared 4 bases from V and 2 bases from J, leaving 5 bases between. The chain employs TRBV5-4 and TRBJ2-3, with D unresolved. The TCR comes from a human donor with advanced metastatic prostate, ovarian, gallbladder or colorectal cancer (not recorded which). This table probably holds off-target reads from a library built for another chain. The CDR3 region has the DNA TGTGCCAGCAGCGGATACACAGATACGCAGTATTTT. Amino acids: CASSGYTDTQYF.